This T cell receptor delta chain was retrieved from a study of human gamma delta and Vdelta1 T cells. The CDR3 extends over 15 amino acids. The V gene end was trimmed by 0 bases and the J gene end by 4 bases; junction bases not matched to a gene: 5. Germline V gene sequence: CDR1 TSWWSYY, CDR2 QGS. Remarks on this clone: Antigen specificity is unknown.

Findings and limits, study-wide: Delta One T cells were reportedly polyclonal and broadly cytotoxic against acute myeloid leukemia.

TCRdb reanalysed the PCR reads with CATT. The sample has more than 5,000 delta-chain clones, around two fifths seen once. Material for sequencing was Vdelta1 gamma-delta T cells from blood grown in culture (DOT cells). This TCR was recovered from a human donor in good health. V is TRDV1 and J is TRDJ1, with 7 nucleotides matching TRDD3. This CDR3 reads CALGELTTGDDKLIF. DNA for the CDR3: TGTGCTCTTGGGGAACTCACTACTGGGGACGATAAACTCATCTTT.